This TCR beta chain was identified during a study of shared clonotypes between healthy human individuals. General study results and limits: Some naive CD4 clonotypes, around 5%, turned up in common across a handful of donors. Rarefaction gave evidence that sorted-subset sequencing remained incomplete despite large depth.

CDR1 and CDR2 (germline): LGHNA, YSLEER. Trimming pared 3 bases from V and 2 bases from J, leaving 11 bases between. CDR3 length: 14 residues. Worth noting for this clone: No antigen is known for it.

The assay was immunoSEQ multiplex PCR, and TCRdb's table has in-frame clones only and misses some. This sample has some 2.3 million clones; approximately 93% occur once, and the top ten carry roughly 0.36%. The sequence derives from a man between 18 and 29 years old in good health. Some clones in this sample may be carry-over from other donors' samples. Sequenced material: naive CD4+ T cells from PBMCs. Subset of the sample: CD45RA+ positively selected. The V call is TRBV4-3, the J call TRBJ2-7, with D perhaps TRBD1 (6 bases). The CDR3 DNA reads as TGCGCCAGCAGCCAGGCCAACAGGGCCTACGAGCAGTACTTC. Encoded protein: CASSQANRAYEQYF.